This TCR beta chain was recovered during a study of blood T cell repertoires in COVID-19. Measured with immunoSEQ multiplex PCR; TCRdb has only the in-frame clones, and not every one. The sample includes nearly 350,000 clones, about 90% seen only once; the top ten take more than 1%. Everyone who took part was about 18 to 89 years old, and they came from 20 to 25 US areas. Trimming cost V 1 base and J 4 bases; bases outside gene matches: 6. CDR1 is SGHDN and CDR2 is FVKESK in the germline V gene. CDR3 length equals 15 residues. Sequencing was done on a sample of PBMCs or T cells enriched from blood (not recorded which). The chain recombines TRBV14 with TRBJ2-5; 7 bases match TRBD2. The origin of this receptor is a woman in her 30s who had recovered from COVID-19. This CDR3 reads CASSQGGGVVETQYF. In nucleotides, the CDR3 is TGTGCCAGCAGCCAAGGGGGAGGGGTCGTAGAGACCCAGTACTTC. Variable domain in full (rest from reference TRBV14 and TRBJ2-5): EAGVTQFPSHSVIEKGQTVTLRCDPISGHDNLYWYRRVMGKEIKFLLHFVKESKQDESGMPNNRFLAERTGGTYSTLKVQPAELEDSGVYFCASSQGGGVVETQYFGPGTRLLVL.